Listed below are T cell receptor beta chains from one sample, sequenced in a study of cytomegalovirus exposure and HLA in healthy donors. Profiling relied on immunoSEQ multiplex PCR, and the TCRdb table lists in-frame clones only, not all of them. The sample shows over 100,000 clones, about 73% of them seen only once. Sample: PBMCs. Receptors were obtained from a woman between 40 and 55 years old in good health and CMV-seropositive. Each CDR3 is given with its conserved first and last residue. A D gene is named only where the DNA matches it firmly. The size field is filled for only some rows; it gives once, few, many or a size class.

d_gene,v_gene,abundance,j_gene,CDR3aa,CDR3nt
.,TRBV7-2,.,TRBJ2-1,CASSPGGRVVEQFF,TGTGCCAGCAGCCCCGGGGGTAGGGTGGTTGAGCAGTTCTTC
.,TRBV5-1,.,TRBJ1-6,CASSLAGGSYGSPLHF,TGCGCCAGCAGCTTGGCTGGGGGGTCCTATGGGTCACCCCTCCACTTT
.,TRBV7-8,.,TRBJ1-3,CASSDSRGTLSGNTIYF,TGTGCCAGCAGCGATTCACGGGGGACCCTCTCTGGAAACACCATATATTTT
.,TRBV19,.,TRBJ1-5,CASSIRRGLTNQPQHF,TGTGCCAGTAGTATTCGGCGGGGACTGACTAATCAGCCCCAGCATTTT
TRBD1,TRBV2,.,TRBJ1-1,CASSTGAGTEAFF,TGTGCCAGCAGTACAGGGGCGGGCACTGAAGCTTTCTTT
.,TRBV5-1,.,TRBJ2-3,CASSPQSTDTQYF,TGCGCCAGCAGCCCCCAAAGCACAGATACGCAGTATTTT
.,TRBV4-2,.,TRBJ2-1,CASSQDRNNEQFF,TGTGCCAGCAGCCAAGATAGAAACAATGAGCAGTTCTTC
TRBD1,TRBV4-2,.,TRBJ2-6,CASSQDGTENGANVLTF,TGTGCCAGCAGCCAAGACGGGACAGAGAACGGGGCCAACGTCCTGACTTTC
.,TRBV21-1,.,TRBJ2-5,CASSPEATLEETQYF,TGTGCCAGCAGCCCCGAGGCGACCCTAGAAGAGACCCAGTACTTC
.,TRBV30,.,TRBJ1-1,CAWSVPTGRRTEAFF,TGTGCCTGGAGTGTCCCGACAGGTCGACGCACTGAAGCTTTCTTT
TRBD2,TRBV7-3,once,TRBJ2-1,CASSFRTSGSNEQFF,TGTGCCAGCAGCTTTCGGACTAGCGGGAGCAATGAGCAGTTCTTC
.,TRBV15,.,TRBJ1-4,CATSRSTGSPREKLFF,TGTGCCACCAGCAGAAGCACAGGTTCCCCACGGGAAAAACTGTTTTTT
.,TRBV29-1,once,TRBJ1-1,CSVERQNTEAFF,TGCAGCGTTGAACGACAGAACACTGAAGCTTTCTTT
.,TRBV5-1,.,TRBJ1-4,CASSLGRGGKGGKLFF,TGCGCCAGCAGCTTGGGGAGGGGAGGGAAAGGCGGAAAACTGTTTTTT
.,TRBV6-5,.,TRBJ1-2,CASRPTDHYGYTF,TGTGCCAGCAGGCCGACAGACCACTATGGCTACACCTTC
.,TRBV27,.,TRBJ2-7,CATLSTGTGAYEQYF,TGTGCCACTCTCTCCACCGGGACGGGAGCCTACGAGCAGTACTTC
.,TRBV28,.,TRBJ2-7,CASSLGRTGEQYF,TGTGCCAGCAGTTTAGGCCGAACGGGGGAGCAGTACTTC
.,TRBV18,.,TRBJ2-2,CASSQLNTGELFF,TGTGCCAGCTCCCAGTTGAACACCGGGGAGCTGTTTTTT
.,TRBV19,few,TRBJ1-6,CASSLYNSPLHF,TGTGCCAGTAGCTTGTATAATTCACCCCTCCACTTT
TRBD1,TRBV19,.,TRBJ1-5,CASSIEVTGGNQPQHF,TGTGCCAGTAGTATAGAAGTGACAGGGGGGAATCAGCCCCAGCATTTT
.,TRBV9,once,TRBJ2-2,CASSAEKVNTGELFF,TGTGCCAGCAGCGCGGAGAAAGTGAACACCGGGGAGCTGTTTTTT